This T cell receptor (beta chain) was observed in a study of T-cell memory formation after mild COVID-19. Study results and caveats: There was no confirmation that second-wave clones peaking on day 37 were SARS-CoV-2 specific.

This CDR3 has 17 residues. Between the trimmed V and J ends, which lost 3 bases and 1 base, there was a span of 16 bases. This clonotype was seen more than once but under ten times. The antigen is not known. MiXCR was run by TCRdb on the 5' RACE reads, yielding one entry per CDR3 protein. The data hold under 700,000 distinct CDR3 sequences, with roughly 21% observed a single time. This receptor was obtained from an adult woman who had mild COVID-19 (a few samples of this study predate the infection). Cell type and time point are not known. Source material: PBMCs or a T cell subset sorted from them (not recorded which). The genes are TRBV12-3 or TRBV12-4 and TRBJ1-5; a weak D match, TRBD1 (5 bases). CDR3 sequence (DNA): TGTGCCAGCAGTTTCCGCGGACGGGGCTTAAGCAATCAGCCCCAGCATTTT. Translation: CASSFRGRGLSNQPQHF.